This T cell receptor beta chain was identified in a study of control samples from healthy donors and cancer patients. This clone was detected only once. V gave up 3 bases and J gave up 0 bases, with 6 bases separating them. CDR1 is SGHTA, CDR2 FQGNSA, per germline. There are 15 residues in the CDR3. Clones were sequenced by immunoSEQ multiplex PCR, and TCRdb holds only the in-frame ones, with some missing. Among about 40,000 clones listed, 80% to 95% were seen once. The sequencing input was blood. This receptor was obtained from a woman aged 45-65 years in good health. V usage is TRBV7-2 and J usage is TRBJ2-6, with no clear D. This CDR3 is CASSLGSSGANVLTF. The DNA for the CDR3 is TGTGCCAGCAGCTTGGGTAGCTCTGGGGCCAACGTCCTGACTTTC.